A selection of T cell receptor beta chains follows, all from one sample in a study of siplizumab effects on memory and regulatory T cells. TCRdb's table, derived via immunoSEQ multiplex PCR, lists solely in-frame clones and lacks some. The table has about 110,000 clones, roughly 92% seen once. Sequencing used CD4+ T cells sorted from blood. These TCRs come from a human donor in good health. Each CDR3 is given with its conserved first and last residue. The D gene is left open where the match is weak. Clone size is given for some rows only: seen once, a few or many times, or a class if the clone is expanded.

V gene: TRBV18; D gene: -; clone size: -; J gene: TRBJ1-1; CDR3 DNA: TGTGCCAGCTCACCACCAGGTGGGAACACTGAAGCTTTCTTT; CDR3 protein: CASSPPGGNTEAFF
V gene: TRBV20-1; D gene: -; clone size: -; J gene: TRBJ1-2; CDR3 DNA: TGCAGTGCTAGAAGTGTTGATGGCTACACCTTC; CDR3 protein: CSARSVDGYTF
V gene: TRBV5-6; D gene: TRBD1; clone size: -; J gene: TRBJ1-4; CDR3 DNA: TGTGCCAGCAGCAAATCACAGGGGTGGACTAATGAAAAACTGTTTTTT; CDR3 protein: CASSKSQGWTNEKLFF
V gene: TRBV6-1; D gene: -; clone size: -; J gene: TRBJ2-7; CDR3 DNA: TGTGCCAGCACTGGGACGGACGAGCAGTACTTC; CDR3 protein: CASTGTDEQYF
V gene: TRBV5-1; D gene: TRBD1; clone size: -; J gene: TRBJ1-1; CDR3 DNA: TGCGCCAGCAGCTTACAGCCCCCTGGGACAGGGAACACTGAAGCTTTCTTT; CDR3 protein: CASSLQPPGTGNTEAFF
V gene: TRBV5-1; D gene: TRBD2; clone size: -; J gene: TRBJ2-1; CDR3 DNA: TGCGCCAGCAGCTCGATGACTAGCGGCTCCAGCTTTTCCTACAATGAGCAGTTCTTC; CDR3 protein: CASSSMTSGSSFSYNEQFF
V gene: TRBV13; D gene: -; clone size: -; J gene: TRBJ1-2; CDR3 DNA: TGTGCCAGCACCATCCGGCATGGCTACACCTTC; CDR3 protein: CASTIRHGYTF
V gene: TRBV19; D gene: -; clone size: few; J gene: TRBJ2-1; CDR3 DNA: TGTGCCAGTAGTATAGGGCAGAACAATGAGCAGTTCTTC; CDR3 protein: CASSIGQNNEQFF
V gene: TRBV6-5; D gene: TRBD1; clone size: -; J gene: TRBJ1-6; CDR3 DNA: TGTGCCAGCAGTCCCAGACAGGGCAATTCACCCCTCCACTTT; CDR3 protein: CASSPRQGNSPLHF
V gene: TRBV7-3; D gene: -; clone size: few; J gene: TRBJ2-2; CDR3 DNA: TGTGCCAGCAGCTTAAACCAGGTCGGGAACACCGGGGAGCTGTTTTTT; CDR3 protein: CASSLNQVGNTGELFF
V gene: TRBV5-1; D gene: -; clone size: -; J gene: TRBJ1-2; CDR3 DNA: TGCGCCAGCAGCTTGGGACCGGGACAAACCGGGGTTCCTTATGGCTACACCTTC; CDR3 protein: CASSLGPGQTGVPYGYTF
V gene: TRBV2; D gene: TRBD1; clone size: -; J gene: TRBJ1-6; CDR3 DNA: TGTGCCAGCAGTGCTCCCGGGACAGGGGGCGCGGGTTCACCCCTCCACTTT; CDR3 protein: CASSAPGTGGAGSPLHF
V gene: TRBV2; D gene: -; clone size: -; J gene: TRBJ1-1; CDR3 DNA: TGTGCCAGCAGTGAACTTAATCCATCCGAAGCTTTCTTT; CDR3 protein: CASSELNPSEAFF
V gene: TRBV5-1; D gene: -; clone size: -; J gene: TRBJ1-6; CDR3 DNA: TGCGCCAGCAGCTTGGAGGGGGAAGGTAATTCACCCCTCCACTTT; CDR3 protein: CASSLEGEGNSPLHF
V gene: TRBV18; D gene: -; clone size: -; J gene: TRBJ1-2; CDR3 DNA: TGTGCCAGCTCAGATATGAGGGGCTCTGGCTACACCTTC; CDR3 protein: CASSDMRGSGYTF
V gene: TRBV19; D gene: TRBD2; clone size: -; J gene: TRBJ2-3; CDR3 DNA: TGTGCCAGTAGTATAGTGCTAGCGGGGGGACCAGATACGCAGTATTTT; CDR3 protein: CASSIVLAGGPDTQYF
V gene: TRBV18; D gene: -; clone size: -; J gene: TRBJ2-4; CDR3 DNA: TGTGCCAGCTCACCCTCCCAGGGCTCGAGAAACATTCAGTACTTC; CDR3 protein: CASSPSQGSRNIQYF
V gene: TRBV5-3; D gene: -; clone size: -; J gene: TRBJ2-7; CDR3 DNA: TGTGCCAGAAGCTTTTGGGAGCCCGACTACGAGCAGTACTTC; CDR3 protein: CARSFWEPDYEQYF
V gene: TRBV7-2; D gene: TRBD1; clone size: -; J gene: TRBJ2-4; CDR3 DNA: TGTGCCAGCAGCTTAGACGGGACAGGGCTAAACATTCAGTACTTC; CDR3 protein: CASSLDGTGLNIQYF
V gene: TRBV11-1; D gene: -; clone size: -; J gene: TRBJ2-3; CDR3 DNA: TGTGCCAGCAGCTTAGAGGGCGGGCGGGTAACAGATACGCAGTATTTT; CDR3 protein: CASSLEGGRVTDTQYF
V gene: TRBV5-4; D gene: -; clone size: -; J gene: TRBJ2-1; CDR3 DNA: TGTGCCAGCAGCCTAGGACGCACTGACGCCTACAATGAGCAGTTCTTC; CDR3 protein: CASSLGRTDAYNEQFF
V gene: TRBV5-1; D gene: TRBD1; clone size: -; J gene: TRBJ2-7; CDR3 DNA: TGCGCCAGCAGCTTGGCCGGGACAGGGGACGGCGAGCAGTACTTC; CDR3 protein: CASSLAGTGDGEQYF
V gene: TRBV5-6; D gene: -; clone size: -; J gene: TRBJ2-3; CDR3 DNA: TGTGCCAGCAGCTTGGGCACAGGCACAGATACGCAGTATTTT; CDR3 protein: CASSLGTGTDTQYF
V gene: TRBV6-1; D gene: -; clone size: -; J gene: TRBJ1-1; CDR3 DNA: TGTGCCAGCAGTGAAGCCGGACTGCTTAACACTGAAGCTTTCTTT; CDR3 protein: CASSEAGLLNTEAFF
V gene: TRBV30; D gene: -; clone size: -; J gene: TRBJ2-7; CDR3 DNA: TGTGCCTGGAGGCGGGACTCCTACGAGCAGTACTTC; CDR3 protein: CAWRRDSYEQYF
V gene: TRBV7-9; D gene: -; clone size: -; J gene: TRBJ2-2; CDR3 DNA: TGTGCCAGCAGCTTAGGTCTCGGGCCCCGGACGGAGCTGTTTTTT; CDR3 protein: CASSLGLGPRTELFF
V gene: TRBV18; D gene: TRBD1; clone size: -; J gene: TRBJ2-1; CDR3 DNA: TGTGCCAGCTCACCCTGGGACAGCGATGAGCAGTTCTTC; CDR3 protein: CASSPWDSDEQFF
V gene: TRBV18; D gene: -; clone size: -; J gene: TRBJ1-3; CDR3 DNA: TGTGCCAGCTCACCAGCAGGGGACACTGGAAACACCATATATTTT; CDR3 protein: CASSPAGDTGNTIYF
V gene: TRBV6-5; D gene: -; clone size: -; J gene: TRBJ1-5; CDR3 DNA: TGTGCCAGCAGTCAAAACAGGGAGGGTCAGCCCCAGCATTTT; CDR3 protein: CASSQNREGQPQHF
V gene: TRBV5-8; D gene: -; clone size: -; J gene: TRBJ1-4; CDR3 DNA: TGTGCCAGCAGCTTGAACAAGGGCCTCTCCTTGACTAATGAAAAACTGTTTTTT; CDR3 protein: CASSLNKGLSLTNEKLFF